The 4 T cell receptor beta chains presented below share a single source sample, sequenced in a study of shared clonotypes between healthy human individuals. Sequenced by immunoSEQ multiplex PCR; TCRdb stores in-frame clones only, minus some. The data hold around 2,000,000 clones, with about 95% observed a single time. What was sequenced was naive CD4+ T cells sorted from blood. Subset reported: CD45RA+ positively selected. The receptors come from a man younger than 35 in good health.

The V call is TRBV10-1, the J call TRBJ2-2; no clear D. The ends were cut back, 6 bases at V and 0 bases at J, with 8 bases in the middle. This CDR3 is built from 14 residues. The germline CDR1 and CDR2 sequences are WNHNN and SYGVQD (reference sequence). Here the CDR3 DNA reads TGCGCCAGCAGAGAAATACCGAACACCGGGGAGCTGTTTTTT. Protein product: CASREIPNTGELFF.

This clone was observed a few times. The rearrangement uses TRBV4-1 and TRBJ1-1; D is unresolved. The germline V gene encodes CDR1 MGHRA and CDR2 YSYEKL. The CDR3 spans 13 residues. The V end lost 6 bases, the J end lost 2 bases, and 10 bases lay between the germline ends. The DNA of the CDR3 is TGCGCCAGCAGGTTCCAAGAAAACACTGAAGCTTTCTTT. Residues: CASRFQENTEAFF.

The chain employs TRBV6-5 and TRBJ2-2; TRBD1 might be the D (6 bases). Germline V gene lookup returns CDR1 MNHEY and CDR2 SVGAGI. The CDR3 is made up of 15 amino acids. Trimming shortened V by 5 bases and J by 0 bases, and 10 bases separated the two germline ends. CDR3 nucleotides: TGTGCCAGCAGTCGTGGGACACCGAACACCGGGGAGCTGTTTTTT. Protein sequence: CASSRGTPNTGELFF.

A note on this clone: This CDR3 is also generated by other DNA sequences in the sample. The V gene is TRBV18, the J gene TRBJ2-5, with D uncertain. CDR3 length equals 13 residues. V was clipped by 3 bases and J by 1 base, with 6 bases between them. Germline lookup yields CDR1 KGHSH and CDR2 LQKENI. The CDR3 nucleotides are TGTGCCAGCTCACCCAATTTCCAAGAGACCCAGTACTTC. This encodes CASSPNFQETQYF. The whole variable domain, remainder taken from reference TRBV18 and TRBJ2-5, is NAGVMQNPRHLVRRRGQEARLRCSPMKGHSHVYWYRQLPEEGLKFMVYLQKENIIDESGMPKERFSAEFPKEGPSILRIQQVVRGDSAAYFCASSPNFQETQYFGPGTRLLVL.